This is a list of T cell receptor beta chains from one sample in a study of vaccination and CD4 T cells after COVID-19. TCRdb called the PCR reads again in MiXCR, with one record for every CDR3 protein. Among around 4,500 distinct CDR3 sequences listed, less than 50% were seen once. Their target antigens are unknown. Sequencing input: CD4+ T cells from blood, cultured in vitro. All receptors come from a human donor who had recovered from COVID-19. Each CDR3 is given with its conserved first and last residue. The D gene is left open where the match is weak. Size is stated for part of the rows, as once, few or many counts, or as a class when the clone is expanded.

j_call clone_size d_call v_call cdr3_nt cdr3_aa
TRBJ1-1 . . TRBV30 TGTGCCTGGAGTACGAGGAAGACTGAAGCTTTCTTT CAWSTRKTEAFF
TRBJ2-1 few . TRBV2 TGTGCCAGCACCCCACGACGATCCAATGAGCAGTTCTTC CASTPRRSNEQFF
TRBJ2-7 . TRBD2 TRBV7-9 TGTGCCAGCAGCTTAGCGTACGGGGGGAGCTCCTACGAGCAGTACTTC CASSLAYGGSSYEQYF
TRBJ1-2 . TRBD1 TRBV20-1 TGCAGTGCTCTAGTTGGGGACAGGGGGAACTATGGCTACACCTTC CSALVGDRGNYGYTF
TRBJ2-5 . . TRBV6-2/TRBV6-3 TGTGCCACCCTCGTCGGGCCTAAGTGGGAGACCCAGTACTTC CATLVGPKWETQYF
TRBJ2-3 few . TRBV6-2/TRBV6-3 TGTGCCAGCATCAAACAGGGCGCAGATACGCAGTATTTT CASIKQGADTQYF
TRBJ1-6 . . TRBV27 TGTGCCAGCGCGAAACAGGGAAGATCTCTTTCACCCCTCCACTTT CASAKQGRSLSPLHF
TRBJ1-2 . . TRBV12-5 TGTGCTAGTGGTTTGGACCGAGTTGGAGGCTACACCTTC CASGLDRVGGYTF
TRBJ1-1 few . TRBV20-1 TGCAGTGCTGAGCAGGGTTCGAACACTGAAGCTTTCTTT CSAEQGSNTEAFF
TRBJ1-1 . TRBD1 TRBV7-8 TGTGCCAGCACCACTCGGGGGACAGCCGGGACTGAAGCTTTCTTT CASTTRGTAGTEAFF
TRBJ1-5 . . TRBV19 TGTGCCAGTAGTATGGGAGGCAATCAGCCCCAGCATTTT CASSMGGNQPQHF
TRBJ2-3 . TRBD2 TRBV10-3 TGTGCCATCAGTGACGACTCGCTAGCGGGGGATACGCAGTATTTT CAISDDSLAGDTQYF
TRBJ2-2 few . TRBV20-1 TGCAGTGCTAAAACTGGTCAGGGTGGCACCGGGGAGCTGTTTTTT CSAKTGQGGTGELFF
TRBJ1-6 . . TRBV6-2/TRBV6-3 TGTGCCAGCAGTTACTCGACCGGGGGTAAGGTATCACCCCTCCACTTT CASSYSTGGKVSPLHF
TRBJ1-1 few . TRBV15 TGTGCCACCAGCAGAGATGCCTATCAGGGGACCGCTGAAGCTTTCTTT CATSRDAYQGTAEAFF
TRBJ2-2 few . TRBV6-1 TGTGCCAGCATAGCCCTGCTTTCCACCGGGGAGCTGTTTTTT CASIALLSTGELFF
TRBJ1-2 few . TRBV7-2 TGTGCCAGCAGCTTAGTGGGAGGGGTCGGCTCTGGCTACACCTTC CASSLVGGVGSGYTF
TRBJ1-3 . TRBD1 TRBV7-9 TGTGCCAGCAGCAGGGACAGGGTCTCTGGAAACACCATATATTTT CASSRDRVSGNTIYF
TRBJ2-7 . . TRBV15 TGTGCCACCAGCAGGGACGGGCAGGCCTCCTACGAGCAGTACTTC CATSRDGQASYEQYF
TRBJ2-2 . TRBD1 TRBV27 TGTGCCAGCAGTCTGTGGACAGGGGAGGGCACCGGGGAGCTGTTTTTT CASSLWTGEGTGELFF
TRBJ2-2 few TRBD1 TRBV6-1 TGTGCCAGCAGTGGCACAGGGGATGCCGGGGAGCTGTTTTTT CASSGTGDAGELFF
TRBJ2-3 . . TRBV6-1 TGTGCCAGCAGTGAAGCGGGGGATCCAGATACGCAGTATTTT CASSEAGDPDTQYF
TRBJ1-5 . . TRBV30 TGTGCCTGGAGACCTTTAGGGGGAGTCGGCAATCAGCCCCAGCATTTT CAWRPLGGVGNQPQHF
TRBJ2-3 . . TRBV7-2 TGTGCCAGCAGCTTAGAGGCAGGGTTCACAGATACGCAGTATTTT CASSLEAGFTDTQYF
TRBJ2-7 . TRBD2 TRBV6-5 TGTGCCAGCAGTTACTTGTTAAGCGGGAGGACCTACGAGCAGTACTTC CASSYLLSGRTYEQYF
TRBJ2-3 few TRBD1 TRBV25-1 TGTGCCAGCAGTGGGACAGGTCTAGATGGAGATACGCAGTATTTT CASSGTGLDGDTQYF
TRBJ2-3 . . TRBV7-6 TGTGCCAGCAGCTTAGAAGAGACAGATACGCAGTATTTT CASSLEETDTQYF
TRBJ1-1 . . TRBV2 TGTGCCAGCAGGTCCCGCCTTTTGAACACTGAAGCTTTCTTT CASRSRLLNTEAFF
TRBJ1-6 . . TRBV11-2 TGTGCCAGCAGCATCGGAAATAATTCACCCCTCCACTTT CASSIGNNSPLHF
TRBJ2-1 few . TRBV6-1 TGTGCCAGCGGGTCCGAGGGGAAATCATGGAATGAGCAGTTCTTC CASGSEGKSWNEQFF
TRBJ1-6 few . TRBV30 TGTGCCTGGAAGGGGGGCCGGATCTATAATTCACCCCTCCACTTT CAWKGGRIYNSPLHF
TRBJ2-2 few . TRBV24-1 TGTGCCACCAGTGAGGGTCGTACAGGGCGGGGGACCGGGGAGCTGTTTTTT CATSEGRTGRGTGELFF
TRBJ2-6 . . TRBV10-3 TGTGCCATCAGTGGTGCGGAGGGGTACTCTGGGGCCAACGTCCTGACTTTC CAISGAEGYSGANVLTF
TRBJ1-1 . TRBD1 TRBV24-1 TGTGCCACCAGCGCTGGACAGGGCACTGAAGCTTTCTTT CATSAGQGTEAFF
TRBJ2-7 large TRBD1 TRBV28 TGTGCCAGCAGTGCCTCAAGGACAGGGGTGGACGAGCAGTACTTC CASSASRTGVDEQYF
TRBJ2-5 . . TRBV6-1 TGTGCCAGCAGTGGAAAGGGGACACTCTCTTGGGAGACCCAGTACTTC CASSGKGTLSWETQYF
TRBJ2-5 . . TRBV20-1 TGCAGTGCTAGAGATCGGGTGGGGGTCCCCCGGGAGACCCAGTACTTC CSARDRVGVPRETQYF
TRBJ2-5 few TRBD2 TRBV7-2 TGTGCCAGCAGCTTAGTGGCGGGAGGGGAAGAGACCCAGTACTTC CASSLVAGGEETQYF
TRBJ2-5 . TRBD2 TRBV7-2 TGTGCCAGCAGCTTAGCCGGGAGGGAGACCCAGTACTTC CASSLAGRETQYF
TRBJ2-7 . . TRBV11-3 TGTGCCAGCAGCGTCTTGGGGGACGGGGAATACGAGCAGTACTTC CASSVLGDGEYEQYF
TRBJ1-2 . . TRBV4-1 TGCGCCAGCAGCCAAGTAGTCCAAAACTATGGCTACACCTTC CASSQVVQNYGYTF
TRBJ1-5 few TRBD1 TRBV6-2/TRBV6-3 TGTGCCAGCAGTACGCGGACAGGCGGCAATCAGCCCCAGCATTTT CASSTRTGGNQPQHF
TRBJ1-1 . . TRBV7-2 TGTGCCAGCAGCTTAGGTGGTGGGGCGCGTAGTTTTACTGAAGCTTTCTTT CASSLGGGARSFTEAFF
TRBJ1-5 . . TRBV20-1 TGCAGTGCTGGAGGGGTGGGCAATCAGCCCCAGCATTTT CSAGGVGNQPQHF
TRBJ2-2 . . TRBV10-1 TGCGCCAGCAGCGGACGGGGTTTTTCGAGCACCGGGGAGCTGTTTTTT CASSGRGFSSTGELFF
TRBJ1-3 . . TRBV6-1 TGTGCCAGCAGTGTTGGGACACTCTCTGGAAACACCATATATTTT CASSVGTLSGNTIYF
TRBJ2-1 . . TRBV11-3 TGTGCCAGCAGTTCTTTTTGGACCGATTCCTACAATGAGCAGTTCTTC CASSSFWTDSYNEQFF
TRBJ2-5 . . TRBV7-2 TGTGCCAGCAGCTTAAGATCCAGCCGTTCCCAAGAGACCCAGTACTTC CASSLRSSRSQETQYF
TRBJ2-7 . . TRBV7-9 TGTGCCAGCAGCTTAGTAGGTAGTCGCACCTACGAGCAGTACTTC CASSLVGSRTYEQYF
TRBJ1-2 . TRBD1 TRBV28 TGTGCCAGCAGTTTTGCCGGGACAGGGGTGGGCGGCTACACCTTC CASSFAGTGVGGYTF
TRBJ1-1 . . TRBV29-1 TGCAGCGTTGAAGTCGAGAACACTGAAGCTTTCTTT CSVEVENTEAFF
TRBJ2-5 few . TRBV24-1 TGTGCCACCAGTGATCCTAGACTGTCTCAGGAGACCCAGTACTTC CATSDPRLSQETQYF